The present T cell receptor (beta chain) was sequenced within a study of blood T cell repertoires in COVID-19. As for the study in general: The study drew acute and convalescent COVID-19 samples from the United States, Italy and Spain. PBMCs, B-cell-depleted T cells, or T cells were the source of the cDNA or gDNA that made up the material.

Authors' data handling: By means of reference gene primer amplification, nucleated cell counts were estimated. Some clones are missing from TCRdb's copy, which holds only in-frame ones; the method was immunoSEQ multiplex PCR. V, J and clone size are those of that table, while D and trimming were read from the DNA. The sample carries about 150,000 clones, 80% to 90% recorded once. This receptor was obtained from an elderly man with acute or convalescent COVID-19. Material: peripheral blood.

CDR3 amino acids: CASSPLFGTGVEKLFF. DNA of the CDR3: TGTGCCAGCAGTCCCCTATTTGGGACAGGGGTTGAAAAACTGTTTTTT. The chain couples TRBV6-4 to TRBJ1-4; 10 bases map to TRBD1. Germline V gene lookup returns CDR1 MRHNA and CDR2 SNTAGT. With V trimmed by 5 bases and J by 7 bases, 10 bases remained unmatched. The CDR3 covers 16 residues.